The next 11 T cell receptor beta chains were all read from a single sample in a study of T cell repertoires in cytomegalovirus infection. Their antigens are not known. A single record per CDR3 protein comes from TCRdb applying MiXCR to the reads. The sample lists 110,000 to 150,000 distinct CDR3 sequences; 30% to 40% were seen once. The sample was CD8+ T cells from cultured PBMCs, taken from culture after CMV antigen stimulation. These receptor sequences come from a human donor in good health (CMV status not recorded). Some clones in this sample may be carry-over from other donors' samples.

This clonotype was seen only a few times. The V call is TRBV20-1, the J call TRBJ2-7, with D tentatively TRBD1 (6 bases). The CDR3 totals 13 residues. Germline CDR1 is DFQATT and CDR2 is SNEGSKA (reference sequence). V was pared by 4 bases and J by 7 bases, with 17 bases between. CDR3 in amino acids: CSATQGLGLEQYF. CDR3 in DNA: TGCAGTGCTACACAGGGATTAGGTTTGGAGCAGTACTTC.

This clonotype was picked up a small number of times. CDR3 loop: CASHIVGSENTEAFF. CDR3 DNA: TGTGCCAGCCATATCGTGGGGTCGGAAAACACTGAAGCTTTCTTT. This sequence joins TRBV7-2 and TRBJ1-1; D unresolved. This CDR3 spans 15 amino acids. Looked up from germline, CDR1 is SGHTA and CDR2 is FQGNSA. Between the trimmed V and J ends, which lost 8 bases and 2 bases, there was a span of 18 bases. Using reference TRBV7-2 and TRBJ1-1 for the parts outside the CDR3, the full variable domain is GAGVSQSPSNKVTEKGKDVELRCDPISGHTALYWYRQSLGQGLEFLIYFQGNSAPDKSGLPSDRFSAERTGGSVSTLTIQRTQQEDSAVYLCASHIVGSENTEAFFGQGTRLTVV.

The chain is built from TRBV11-2 and TRBJ1-1; no clear D gene. Trimming removed 5 bases from V and 3 bases from J, with 22 bases in between. CDR1 and CDR2 (germline): SGHAT, FQNNGV. This CDR3 contains 17 residues. The CDR3 loop reads CASSPQFYQIVDTEAFF. CDR3 nucleotide sequence: TGTGCCAGCAGCCCCCAGTTTTACCAGATAGTTGACACTGAAGCTTTCTTT.

This clonotype was observed many times. The V gene is TRBV7-2, the J gene TRBJ1-6; the D gene is possibly TRBD1 (5 bases). V dropped 5 bases and J dropped 1 base, with 12 bases sitting between them. Germline V CDR1 and CDR2: SGHTA, FQGNSA. The CDR3 has 16 residues. CDR3 sequence (DNA): TGTGCCAGCAGCAAATCGACAGAGTCCTATAATTCACCCCTCCACTTT. Translating it yields CASSKSTESYNSPLHF.

This clonotype showed up just a few times. The gene calls are TRBV11-3 and TRBJ2-2, with D possibly being TRBD1 or TRBD2 (5 bases each). Deletions cut 3 bases from V and 5 bases from J, with 7 bases between. The CDR3 runs 13 residues. Per germline, CDR1 SGHNT and CDR2 YENEEA. DNA of the CDR3: TGTGCCAGCAGCTTCTGGGGGACCGGGGAGCTGTTTTTT. This translates into CASSFWGTGELFF.

This clonotype was detected only a few times. The V and J genes are TRBV7-3 and TRBJ2-1; 9 bases are a match to TRBD2. Trimming took 1 base from V and 6 from J; bases not matched to a gene: 1. The length of the CDR3 is 14 residues. Germline V lookup: CDR1 SGHTA, CDR2 FQGTGA. The CDR3 DNA is TGTGCCAGCAGCTTAAGCGGGGGGGTCAATGAGCAGTTCTTC. As protein: CASSLSGGVNEQFF.

At least ten counts were recorded for this clonotype. The chain uses TRBV20-1 and TRBJ1-5; 7 bases align to TRBD1. Germline CDR1 DFQATT, CDR2 SNEGSKA (reference sequence). This CDR3 has 16 residues. With V trimmed by 5 bases and J by 3 bases, 13 bases remained unmatched. The CDR3 region is CSALEVGTDFNQPQHF. As DNA, the CDR3 is TGCAGTGCTCTCGAGGTGGGGACAGACTTCAATCAGCCCCAGCATTTT.

The chain is built from TRBV29-1 and TRBJ2-7, with D hard to call. Per the germline V gene, CDR1 is SQVTM and CDR2 is ANQGSEA. Between the trimmed V and J ends, which lost 1 base and 5 bases, there was a span of 6 bases. This CDR3 comprises 11 residues. The CDR3 DNA follows: TGCAGCGTTGAAGTCGGCCACGAGCAGTACTTC. Translating it yields CSVEVGHEQYF.

This chain uses TRBV20-1 with TRBJ2-1; unclear D gene. V gave up 3 bases and J gave up 0 bases, with 12 bases separating them. This CDR3 comprises 15 residues. CDR1 and CDR2 (germline): DFQATT, SNEGSKA (reference sequence). The CDR3: CSASGRPDSYNEQFF. The CDR3 DNA sequence: TGCAGTGCTAGTGGTCGACCCGACTCCTACAATGAGCAGTTCTTC.

The sample holds a few counts of this clonotype. The chain combines TRBV6-6 with TRBJ2-2; D perhaps matches TRBD2 (6 bases). This CDR3 comprises 17 residues. CDR1 MNHNY and CDR2 SVGAGI come from the germline V gene (reference sequence). Trimming shortened V by 2 bases and J by 7 bases, and 20 bases separated the two germline ends. In nucleotides, the CDR3 is TGTGCCAGCAGTTACGTCGAGGGCCCGTACGGGAGCGGGGAGCTGTTTTTT. Translating it yields CASSYVEGPYGSGELFF.

V is TRBV29-1 and J is TRBJ2-1; tentative D call: TRBD2 (5 bases). Germline V gene lookup returns CDR1 SQVTM and CDR2 ANQGSEA. Trimming took 1 base from V and 0 from J, leaving 13 bases between them. The CDR3 is 16 residues long. Here the CDR3 DNA reads TGCAGCGTTGAAGCCCCGCAGCGGAACTCCTACAATGAGCAGTTCTTC. Protein product: CSVEAPQRNSYNEQFF.